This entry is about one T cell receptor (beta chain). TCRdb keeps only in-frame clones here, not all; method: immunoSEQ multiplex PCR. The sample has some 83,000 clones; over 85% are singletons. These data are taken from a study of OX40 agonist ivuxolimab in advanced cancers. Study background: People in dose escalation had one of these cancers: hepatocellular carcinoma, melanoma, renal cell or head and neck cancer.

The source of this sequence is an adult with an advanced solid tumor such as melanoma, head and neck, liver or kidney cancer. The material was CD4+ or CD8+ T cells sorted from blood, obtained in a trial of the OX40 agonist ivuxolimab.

CDR3 in DNA: TGTGCCAGCACGTTGACAGGGGCAACTAATGAAAAACTGTTTTTT. Protein: CASTLTGATNEKLFF. This sequence joins TRBV27 and TRBJ1-4; 8 nucleotides match TRBD1. Germline V gene lookup returns CDR1 MNHEY and CDR2 SMNVEV (reference sequence). V lost 7 bases, J lost 0 bases, and 4 bases stayed unmatched. The CDR3 consists of 15 residues.